This is a list of T cell receptor beta chains from one sample in a study of T cells after yellow fever vaccination. TCRdb processed the 5' RACE reads anew with MiXCR; each CDR3 protein has one entry. The table shows about 220,000 distinct CDR3 sequences, with less than 3.5% occurring only once. The material was CD4+ T cells sorted from PBMCs, obtained 10 days after the yellow fever booster vaccination. The receptors were sampled from a man aged 18 to 30 who received the YFV17D yellow fever vaccine. The CDR3 runs from the conserved cysteine through the conserved F or W. The D gene is left open where the match is weak. Clone size, where shown, is once, few, many, or a class for clones that have expanded.

abundance,j_gene,d_gene,v_gene,CDR3nt,CDR3aa
-,TRBJ2-7,TRBD2,TRBV5-5,TGTGCCAGCAGCCCTCCGGGACTAGGTGGCGAGCAGTACTTC,CASSPPGLGGEQYF
many,TRBJ2-7,TRBD1,TRBV18,TGTGCCAGCTCCGACACCAGAGGGACAGGGGCCTACGAGCAGTACTTC,CASSDTRGTGAYEQYF
-,TRBJ1-1,-,TRBV12-3/TRBV12-4,TGTGCCAGCAGTCTTTGGGACCCGAGATCGGCTGAAGCTTTCTTT,CASSLWDPRSAEAFF
-,TRBJ2-1,-,TRBV9,TGTGCCAGCAGCGTAGAAACCTACAATGAGCAGTTCTTC,CASSVETYNEQFF
-,TRBJ2-5,-,TRBV29-1,TGCAGCGCCGCCGGACGGACGAAAGAGACCCAGTACTTC,CSAAGRTKETQYF
many,TRBJ2-1,TRBD2,TRBV5-1,TGCGCCAGCGCCACCGCTAGCGGGGGTTCCTACAATGAGCAGTTCTTC,CASATASGGSYNEQFF
-,TRBJ1-4,-,TRBV11-2,TGTGCCAGCAGCCCAAAGCCGTGGGATGAAAAACTGTTTTTT,CASSPKPWDEKLFF
few,TRBJ2-2,-,TRBV20-1,TGCAGTGCTCCGGACAGTAACACCGGGGAGCTGTTTTTT,CSAPDSNTGELFF
many,TRBJ2-2,-,TRBV29-1,TGCAGCGTTGTATGGGGGCAGACTCACACCGGGGAGCTGTTTTTT,CSVVWGQTHTGELFF
few,TRBJ2-6,-,TRBV5-4,TGTGCCAGCAGCTTGAGTGCCGGGGCCAACGTCCTGACTTTC,CASSLSAGANVLTF
many,TRBJ1-2,-,TRBV7-2,TGCGCCAGCAGCTTGGTAGGCTATGGCTACACCTTC,CASSLVGYGYTF
few,TRBJ2-3,-,TRBV21-1,TGTGCCAGCATATCTAGAGACACAGATACGCAGTATTTT,CASISRDTDTQYF
few,TRBJ1-3,-,TRBV25-1,TGTGCCAGCAGTCGGGGAGGGAACACCATATATTTT,CASSRGGNTIYF
many,TRBJ2-1,-,TRBV20-1,TGCAGTGCTAGAGTACGGGGGGCCTTCTACAATGAGCAGTTCTTC,CSARVRGAFYNEQFF
few,TRBJ1-5,-,TRBV5-1,TGCGCCAGCAGCTTGGCGGGGGCCGCCAATCAGCCCCAGCATTTT,CASSLAGAANQPQHF
many,TRBJ2-3,-,TRBV7-2,TGTGCCAGCAGCTTAATCGGGGGCCCCCTTAATGAAGATACGCAGTATTTT,CASSLIGGPLNEDTQYF
few,TRBJ1-2,TRBD1,TRBV12-3/TRBV12-4,TGTGCCAGCAGGGCCCCGGGACAGGGGGACTATGGCTACACCTTC,CASRAPGQGDYGYTF
-,TRBJ2-6,-,TRBV6-5,TGTGCCAGCAGGGGGGAGAGCTCTGGGGCCAACGTCCTGACTTTC,CASRGESSGANVLTF
many,TRBJ1-1,-,TRBV11-2,TGTGCCAGCAGCTTACTGGGGAACACTGAAGCTTTCTTT,CASSLLGNTEAFF
many,TRBJ2-1,-,TRBV12-3/TRBV12-4,TGTGCCAGCAGTCAGTTCTTCGGTTCTAGCTCCTACAATGAGCAGTTCTTC,CASSQFFGSSSYNEQFF
-,TRBJ2-1,TRBD2,TRBV7-9,TGTGCCAGCAGCTCAAGAATAGCGGGGGGCATCGTAGATGAGCAGTTCTTC,CASSSRIAGGIVDEQFF
many,TRBJ2-2,-,TRBV7-2,TGTGCCAGCAGCCTAGGCCCTTCGAACACCGGGGAGCTGTTTTTT,CASSLGPSNTGELFF
many,TRBJ2-1,TRBD1,TRBV5-1,TGCGCCAGCAGCTTGGCTACAGGGGCGGATGAGCAGTTCTTC,CASSLATGADEQFF
many,TRBJ2-3,-,TRBV18,TGTGCCAGCTCACCCCGGCAGGGGTTGAATACGCAGTATTTT,CASSPRQGLNTQYF
few,TRBJ1-5,-,TRBV5-1,TGCGCCAGCAGCGCCGGGGGAGGCAATCAGCCCCAGCATTTT,CASSAGGGNQPQHF
many,TRBJ1-2,TRBD1,TRBV12-3/TRBV12-4,TGTGCCAGCAGCAGCGGACAGGGGTCCGCTGGCTACACCTTC,CASSSGQGSAGYTF
few,TRBJ2-7,TRBD1,TRBV12-3/TRBV12-4,TGTGCCAGCAGTAGAACCCAGACAGGGGTGGAGTACTTC,CASSRTQTGVEYF
many,TRBJ1-4,-,TRBV12-3/TRBV12-4,TGTGCCAGCAGTTCCCGAACACACTGGATTAATGAAAAACTGTTTTTT,CASSSRTHWINEKLFF
many,TRBJ2-5,-,TRBV20-1,TGCAGTGCTAGAGCAGGGACCCAAGAGACCCAGTACTTC,CSARAGTQETQYF
many,TRBJ2-4,-,TRBV20-1,TGCAGTGGGAACCCAGGTCTAGCCCAAAACATTCAGTACTTC,CSGNPGLAQNIQYF
few,TRBJ1-6,TRBD1,TRBV5-4,TGTGCCAGCAGCCTCCGGACAGGGGGGGTCGCGTCACCCCTCCACTTT,CASSLRTGGVASPLHF
many,TRBJ2-7,-,TRBV5-4,TGTGCCAGCAGCTCGGTCGGTGCAATCTACGAGCAGTACTTC,CASSSVGAIYEQYF
-,TRBJ1-1,-,TRBV29-1,TGCAGCGTGACACACTGGACCGGGAGCTCAAACACTGAAGCTTTCTTT,CSVTHWTGSSNTEAFF
many,TRBJ2-1,-,TRBV5-4,TGTGCCAGCAGCTTGGGGGCGGTACGTGACAATGAGCAGTTCTTC,CASSLGAVRDNEQFF
-,TRBJ1-5,-,TRBV7-2,TGTGCCAGCAGCCAATACCAGGGGAAGGAGCAGCCCCAGCATTTT,CASSQYQGKEQPQHF
many,TRBJ1-3,-,TRBV6-5,TGTGCCAGCAGCCAACACGTAGGGGTTCTCTCTGGAAACACCATATATTTT,CASSQHVGVLSGNTIYF
-,TRBJ2-5,-,TRBV5-5,TGTGCCAGCAGCTCCCCAGGGAGAATAGAGACCCAGTACTTC,CASSSPGRIETQYF
-,TRBJ2-1,-,TRBV4-2,TGTGCCAGCAGCCAAGAGGGATCTACCTCCTACAATGAGCAGTTCTTC,CASSQEGSTSYNEQFF
few,TRBJ2-2,TRBD2,TRBV27,TGTGCCAGCAGTTTGTCGGGAGGTGGGGAGCTGTTTTTT,CASSLSGGGELFF
few,TRBJ1-3,-,TRBV9,TGTGCCAGCAGCTCGCAGGGGACATCTGGAAACACCATATATTTT,CASSSQGTSGNTIYF
few,TRBJ1-1,-,TRBV10-3,TGTGCCATCAGTGTAGGGGGCACTGAAGCTTTCTTT,CAISVGGTEAFF
few,TRBJ1-5,TRBD1,TRBV28,TGTGCCAGCAGTACAGGGGGCGCTTTGGGCAATCAGCCCCAGCATTTT,CASSTGGALGNQPQHF
many,TRBJ2-2,TRBD1,TRBV29-1,TGCAGCGTGAGGGACAGGGCGAACACCGGGGAGCTGTTTTTT,CSVRDRANTGELFF
-,TRBJ1-1,-,TRBV5-1,TGCGCCAGCAGCTTGTGGGGGGACACTGAAGCTTTCTTT,CASSLWGDTEAFF
many,TRBJ2-2,TRBD2,TRBV15,TGTGCCACCAGCAGAGATTTTGGGGGTAGCGGGGGACCCGCGAACACCGGGGAGCTGTTTTTT,CATSRDFGGSGGPANTGELFF
many,TRBJ2-5,TRBD2,TRBV7-2,TGTGCCAGCAGCATTTGGACTAGCGGGTTACGGACCCAGTACTTC,CASSIWTSGLRTQYF